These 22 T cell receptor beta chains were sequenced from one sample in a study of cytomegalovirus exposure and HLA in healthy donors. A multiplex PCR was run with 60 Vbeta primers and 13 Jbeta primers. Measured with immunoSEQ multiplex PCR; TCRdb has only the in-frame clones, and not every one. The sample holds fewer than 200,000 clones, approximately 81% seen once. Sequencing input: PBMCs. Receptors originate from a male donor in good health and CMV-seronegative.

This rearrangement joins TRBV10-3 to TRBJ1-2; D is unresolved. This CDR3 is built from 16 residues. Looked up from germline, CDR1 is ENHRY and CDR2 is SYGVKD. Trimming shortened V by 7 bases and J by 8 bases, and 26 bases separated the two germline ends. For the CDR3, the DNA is TGTGCCATCAAAGATGATTCAGGAGAGAGGGTCGACGGCTACACCTTC. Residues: CAIKDDSGERVDGYTF.

The CDR3, as DNA: TGTGCCAGTAGTATGGAGGCACGGTCGATTTACGAGCAGTACTTC. This encodes CASSMEARSIYEQYF. J is TRBJ2-7 and V is TRBV19; possible D gene TRBD2, 5 bases. Per germline, CDR1 LNHDA and CDR2 SQIVND (reference sequence). This CDR3 has 15 amino acids. V was clipped by 3 bases and J by 4 bases, with 16 bases between them.

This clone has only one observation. CDR3 sequence reads: CSVDRAGMNTEAFF. CDR3 DNA: TGCAGCGTTGACAGGGCAGGAATGAACACTGAAGCTTTCTTT. This chain uses TRBV29-1 with TRBJ1-1; D may be TRBD1 (5 bases). The V end lost 3 bases, the J end lost 0 bases, and 11 bases lay between the germline ends. This CDR3 is 14 amino acids long. Germline lookup yields CDR1 SQVTM and CDR2 ANQGSEA.

The CDR3 region is CASSLSTSGYNEQFF. CDR3 DNA: TGCGCCAGCAGCTTGTCGACTAGCGGCTACAATGAGCAGTTCTTC. V gene TRBV5-1 combines with J gene TRBJ2-1; 9 bases are a match to TRBD2. The CDR3 contains 15 residues. CDR1 and CDR2 (germline): SGHRS, YFSETQ. V lost 1 base and J lost 3; bases outside the gene matches: 2. Based on the CDR3 plus reference TRBV5-1 and TRBJ2-1, the full variable domain is KAGVTQTPRYLIKTRGQQVTLSCSPISGHRSVSWYQQTPGQGLQFLFEYFSETQRNKGNFPGRFSGRQFSNSRSEMNVSTLELGDSALYLCASSLSTSGYNEQFFGPGTRLTVL.

The DNA of the CDR3 is TGTGCCAGCAGATCGACAGGGCGTGAAAAACTGTTTTTT. The encoded protein is CASRSTGREKLFF. V and J are TRBV6-5 and TRBJ1-4; TRBD1 agrees at 7 bases. CDR1 is MNHEY, CDR2 SVGAGI, per germline. This CDR3 has 13 residues. V lost 6 bases and J lost 7; bases outside the gene matches: 5.

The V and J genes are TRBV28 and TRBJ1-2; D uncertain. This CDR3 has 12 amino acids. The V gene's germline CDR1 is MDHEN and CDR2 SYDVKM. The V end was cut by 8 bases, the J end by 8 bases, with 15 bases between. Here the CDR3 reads CASLQLGGGYTF. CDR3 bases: TGTGCCAGCCTCCAGCTGGGCGGGGGCTACACCTTC.

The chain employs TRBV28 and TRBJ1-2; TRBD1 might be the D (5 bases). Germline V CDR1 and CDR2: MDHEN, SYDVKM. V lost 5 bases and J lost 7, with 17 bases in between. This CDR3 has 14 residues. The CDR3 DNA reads TGTGCCAGCAGTGTCCCGGGGGACGTGGGTGGCTACACCTTC. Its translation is CASSVPGDVGGYTF.

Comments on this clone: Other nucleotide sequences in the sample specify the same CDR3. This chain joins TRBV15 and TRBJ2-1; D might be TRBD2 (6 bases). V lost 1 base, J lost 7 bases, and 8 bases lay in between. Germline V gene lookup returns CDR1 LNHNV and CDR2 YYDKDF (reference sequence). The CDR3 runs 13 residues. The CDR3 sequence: CATSRGGDNEQFF. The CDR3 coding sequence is TGTGCCACCAGCAGAGGGGGGGATAATGAGCAGTTCTTC.

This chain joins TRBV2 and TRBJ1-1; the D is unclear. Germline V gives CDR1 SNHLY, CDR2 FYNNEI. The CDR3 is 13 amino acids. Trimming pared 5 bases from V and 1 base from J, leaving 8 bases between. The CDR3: CASSPDTNTEAFF. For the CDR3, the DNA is TGTGCCAGCAGTCCCGACACGAACACTGAAGCTTTCTTT.

CDR3 nucleotides: TGTGCCAGTACCCAGGCGGGGGGAGATACGCAGTATTTT. Its protein product is CASTQAGGDTQYF. The chain is built from TRBV19 and TRBJ2-3, with TRBD2 identical over 8 bases. In germline, CDR1 is LNHDA, CDR2 SQIVND (reference sequence). Trimming cost V 7 bases and J 5 bases; bases outside gene matches: 5. The CDR3 runs to 13 residues.

For the CDR3, the DNA is TGTGCCAGTAGTCCCACCCCGAGACAGAACTATGGCTACACCTTC. Protein sequence: CASSPTPRQNYGYTF. V and J are TRBV19 and TRBJ1-2; a weak D match, TRBD1 (5 bases). The CDR3 has 15 residues. Germline V gives CDR1 LNHDA, CDR2 SQIVND (reference sequence). V lost 5 bases to trimming and J lost 2 bases, with 15 bases between them.

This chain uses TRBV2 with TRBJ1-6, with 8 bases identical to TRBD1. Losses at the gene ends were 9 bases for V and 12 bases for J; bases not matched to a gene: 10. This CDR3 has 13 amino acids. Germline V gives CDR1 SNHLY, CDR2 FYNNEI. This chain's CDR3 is CARRTGIGGPLHF. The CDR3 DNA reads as TGTGCCAGGAGGACAGGGATCGGGGGACCCCTCCACTTT.

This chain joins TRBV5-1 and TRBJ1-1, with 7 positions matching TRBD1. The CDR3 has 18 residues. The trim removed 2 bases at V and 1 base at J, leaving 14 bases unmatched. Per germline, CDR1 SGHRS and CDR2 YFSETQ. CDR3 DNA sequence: TGCGCCAGCAGCTTCTCATTCGGACAGGCATCCGAGAACACTGAAGCTTTCTTT. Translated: CASSFSFGQASENTEAFF.

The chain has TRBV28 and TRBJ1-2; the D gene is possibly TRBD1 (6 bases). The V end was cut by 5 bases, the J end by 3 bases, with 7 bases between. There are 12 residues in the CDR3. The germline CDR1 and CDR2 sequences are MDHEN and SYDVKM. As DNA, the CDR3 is TGTGCCAGCAGTCGACAGGACTATGGCTACACCTTC. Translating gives CASSRQDYGYTF.

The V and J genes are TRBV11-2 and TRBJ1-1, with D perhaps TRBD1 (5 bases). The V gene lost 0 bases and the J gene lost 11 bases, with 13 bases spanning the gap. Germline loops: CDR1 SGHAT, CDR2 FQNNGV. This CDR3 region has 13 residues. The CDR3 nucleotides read TGTGCCAGCAGCTTAGAAGTTGGGGCCGGGGCTTTCTTT. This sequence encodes CASSLEVGAGAFF.

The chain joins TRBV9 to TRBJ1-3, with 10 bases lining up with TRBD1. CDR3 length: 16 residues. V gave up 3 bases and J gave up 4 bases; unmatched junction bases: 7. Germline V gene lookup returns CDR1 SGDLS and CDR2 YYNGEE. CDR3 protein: CASSATGTGVGNTIYF. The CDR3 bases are TGTGCCAGCAGCGCGACCGGGACAGGGGTCGGAAACACCATATATTTT.

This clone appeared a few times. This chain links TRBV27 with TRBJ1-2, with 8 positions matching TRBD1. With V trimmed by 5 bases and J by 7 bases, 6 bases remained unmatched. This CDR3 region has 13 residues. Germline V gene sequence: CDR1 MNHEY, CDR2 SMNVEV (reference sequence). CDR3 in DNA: TGTGCCAGCAGTCCTCAGGGGGCGTTTGGCTACACCTTC. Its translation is CASSPQGAFGYTF.

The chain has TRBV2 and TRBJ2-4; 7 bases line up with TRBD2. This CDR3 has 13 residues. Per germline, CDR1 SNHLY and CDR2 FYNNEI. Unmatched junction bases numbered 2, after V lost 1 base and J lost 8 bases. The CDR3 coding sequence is TGTGCCAGCAGTGAAGGCGGGAGTCACATTCAGTACTTC. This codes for CASSEGGSHIQYF.

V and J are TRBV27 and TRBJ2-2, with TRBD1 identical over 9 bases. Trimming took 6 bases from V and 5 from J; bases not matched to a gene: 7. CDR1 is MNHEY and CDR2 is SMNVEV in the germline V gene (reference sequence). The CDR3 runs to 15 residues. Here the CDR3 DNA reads TGTGCCAGCAGACTCCGGGACAGGGAGACCGGGGAGCTGTTTTTT. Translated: CASRLRDRETGELFF.

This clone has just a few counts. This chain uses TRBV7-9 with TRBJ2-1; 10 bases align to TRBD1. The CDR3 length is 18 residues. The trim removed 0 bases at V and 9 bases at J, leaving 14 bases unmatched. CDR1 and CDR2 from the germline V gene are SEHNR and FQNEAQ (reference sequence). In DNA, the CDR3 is TGTGCCAGCAGCTTAGCGCGGGGACAGGGGATTGGGTTTGGTGAGCAGTTCTTC. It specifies CASSLARGQGIGFGEQFF.

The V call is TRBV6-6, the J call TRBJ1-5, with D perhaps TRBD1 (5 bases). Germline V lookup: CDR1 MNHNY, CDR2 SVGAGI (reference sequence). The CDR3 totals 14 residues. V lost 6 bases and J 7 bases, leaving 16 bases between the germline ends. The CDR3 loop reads CASRISQGSQPQHF. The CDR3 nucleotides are TGTGCCAGCAGGATATCTCAGGGATCCCAGCCCCAGCATTTT.

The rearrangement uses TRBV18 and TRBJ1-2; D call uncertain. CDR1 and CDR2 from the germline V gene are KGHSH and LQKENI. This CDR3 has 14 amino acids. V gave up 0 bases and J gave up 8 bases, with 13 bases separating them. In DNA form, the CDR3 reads TGTGCCAGCTCACCACCGGAACGGAGCGGAGGCTACACCTTC. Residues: CASSPPERSGGYTF.